The 8 T cell receptor beta chains below come from one sample, sequenced in a study of shared clonotypes between healthy human individuals. Repertoires were generated with immunoSEQ multiplex PCR, while TCRdb's copy carries only in-frame clones and drops some. The sample lists about 680,000 clones, roughly 70% occurring once. The sequencing sample was made of memory CD4+ T cells sorted from blood. Stated subset: CD45RA-negative fraction. The receptors originated from a woman under 40 in good health.

This rearrangement joins TRBV11-2 to TRBJ2-1, with TRBD2 as a possible D gene (6 bases). Germline-derived CDR1 and CDR2 are SGHAT and FQNNGV. The V and J ends lost 1 base and 4 bases respectively, with 8 bases between them. This CDR3 comprises 14 residues. The CDR3 DNA reads TGTGCCAGCAGCTTAGGCGGGACTTACAATGAGCAGTTCTTC. This translates into CASSLGGTYNEQFF.

The genes are TRBV2 and TRBJ2-1; TRBD2 aligns across 13 bases. Germline V lookup: CDR1 SNHLY, CDR2 FYNNEI. V lost 4 bases and J lost 8; bases outside the gene matches: 5. CDR3 length: 15 amino acids. The CDR3 here is CASSGLAGGDDEQFF. In DNA form, the CDR3 reads TGTGCCAGCAGTGGACTAGCGGGAGGAGACGATGAGCAGTTCTTC.

This rearrangement joins TRBV13 to TRBJ2-1; 9 nucleotides line up with TRBD1. Germline trimming cut 6 bases from V and 6 bases from J; bases unmatched to any gene: 6. The CDR3 runs to 14 residues. From germline, CDR1 is PRHDT and CDR2 FYEKMQ (reference sequence). This CDR3 is CASRQGDRVNEQFF. CDR3 DNA: TGTGCCAGCAGACAGGGGGACAGGGTCAATGAGCAGTTCTTC.

This sequence joins TRBV27 and TRBJ2-7; possible D gene TRBD1, 6 bases. The CDR3 spans 14 residues. The V end was cut by 0 bases, the J end by 3 bases, with 9 bases between. Germline V gene sequence: CDR1 MNHEY, CDR2 SMNVEV (reference sequence). DNA of the CDR3: TGTGCCAGCAGTTTATCGCGAGGGGGCTACGAGCAGTACTTC. Its protein is CASSLSRGGYEQYF.

CDR3 nucleotide sequence: TGTGCCAGTAGTATTGAAGCCCGTAGGGAGCAGTACTTC. Protein: CASSIEARREQYF. The genes are TRBV19 and TRBJ2-7; no definite D call. Germline V gives CDR1 LNHDA, CDR2 SQIVND (reference sequence). V was cut by 3 bases and J by 7 bases, with 13 bases left in between. The CDR3 runs to 13 residues.

This clone was detected many times. This chain joins TRBV6-1 and TRBJ2-6, with a tentative D call TRBD1 (5 bases). This CDR3 has 15 residues. Germline lookup yields CDR1 MNHNS and CDR2 SASEGT. Deletions cut 5 bases from V and 0 bases from J, with 8 bases between. CDR3 region: CASSQDSSGANVLTF. DNA for the CDR3: TGTGCCAGCAGTCAAGACAGCTCTGGGGCCAACGTCCTGACTTTC.

In its sample, this clone was seen a few times. This chain uses TRBV7-9 with TRBJ2-7; D is unclear. CDR1 and CDR2 (germline): SEHNR, FQNEAQ (reference sequence). CDR3 size: 14 residues. V was clipped by 2 bases and J by 6 bases, with 14 bases between them. As DNA, the CDR3 is TGTGCCAGCAGCTTAAGAGAACCTCTGAGCGAGCAGTACTTC. Amino acid sequence: CASSLREPLSEQYF.

This clone showed up just once. The V and J genes are TRBV7-2 and TRBJ1-4; D may be TRBD1 (5 bases). The CDR3 is 18 amino acids. Trimming removed 5 bases at V and 2 bases at J, with 21 bases between. In germline, CDR1 is SGHTA, CDR2 FQGNSA. The CDR3 sequence is CASSPRVFRVRTNEKLFF. Here the CDR3 DNA reads TGTGCCAGCAGCCCTCGGGTCTTCAGGGTTCGGACTAATGAAAAACTGTTTTTT.